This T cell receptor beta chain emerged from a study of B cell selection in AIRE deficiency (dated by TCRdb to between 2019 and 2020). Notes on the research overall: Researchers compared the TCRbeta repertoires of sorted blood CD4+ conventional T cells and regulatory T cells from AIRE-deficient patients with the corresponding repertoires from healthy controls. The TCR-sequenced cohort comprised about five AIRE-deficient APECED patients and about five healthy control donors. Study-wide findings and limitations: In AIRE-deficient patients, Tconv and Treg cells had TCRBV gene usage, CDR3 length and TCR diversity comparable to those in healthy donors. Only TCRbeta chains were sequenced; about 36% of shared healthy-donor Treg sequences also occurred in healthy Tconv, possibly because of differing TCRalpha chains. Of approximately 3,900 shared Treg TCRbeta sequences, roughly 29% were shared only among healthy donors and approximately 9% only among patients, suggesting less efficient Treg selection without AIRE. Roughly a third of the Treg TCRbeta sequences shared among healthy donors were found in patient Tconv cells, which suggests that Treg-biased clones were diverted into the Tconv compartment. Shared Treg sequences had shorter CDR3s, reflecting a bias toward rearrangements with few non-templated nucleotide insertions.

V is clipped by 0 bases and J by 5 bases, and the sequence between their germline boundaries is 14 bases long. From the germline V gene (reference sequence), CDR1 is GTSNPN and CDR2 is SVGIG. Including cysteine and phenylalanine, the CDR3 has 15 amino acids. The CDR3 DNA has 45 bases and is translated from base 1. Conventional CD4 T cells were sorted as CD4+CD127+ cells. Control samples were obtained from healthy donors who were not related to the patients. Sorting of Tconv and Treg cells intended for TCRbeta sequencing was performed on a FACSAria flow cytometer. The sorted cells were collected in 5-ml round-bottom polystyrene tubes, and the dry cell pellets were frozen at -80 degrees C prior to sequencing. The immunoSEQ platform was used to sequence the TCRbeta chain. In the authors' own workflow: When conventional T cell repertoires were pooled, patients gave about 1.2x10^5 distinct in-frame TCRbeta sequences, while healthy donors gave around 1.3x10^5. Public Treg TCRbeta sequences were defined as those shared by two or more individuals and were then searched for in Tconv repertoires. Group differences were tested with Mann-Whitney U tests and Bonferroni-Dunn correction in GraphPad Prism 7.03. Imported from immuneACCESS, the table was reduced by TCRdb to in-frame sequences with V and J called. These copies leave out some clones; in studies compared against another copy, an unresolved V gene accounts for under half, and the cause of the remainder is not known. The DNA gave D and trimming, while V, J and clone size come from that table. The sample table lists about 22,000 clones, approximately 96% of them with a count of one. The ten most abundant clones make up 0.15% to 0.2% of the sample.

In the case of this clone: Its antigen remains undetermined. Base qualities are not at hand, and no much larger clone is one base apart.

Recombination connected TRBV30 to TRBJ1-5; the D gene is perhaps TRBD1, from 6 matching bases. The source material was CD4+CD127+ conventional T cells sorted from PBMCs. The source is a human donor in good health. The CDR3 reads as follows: CAWSVPTRGDQPQHF. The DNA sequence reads TGTGCCTGGAGTGTACCTACTAGGGGGGATCAGCCCCAGCATTTT.